This entry lists 16 T cell receptor beta chains sequenced from one sample in a study of T-cell reconstitution after alpha-beta-depleted transplantation in children. For TCRbeta, the library was prepared with unique molecular identifiers. TCRdb processed the PCR reads anew with MiXCR; each CDR3 protein has one entry. The data show a few hundred thousand distinct CDR3 sequences, with 20% to 30% seen just once and around a third held by the top ten. The sample in question was PBMCs, obtained before TCRalphabeta/CD19-depleted stem cell transplant. Source of these receptors: a boy in the first two years of life with Wiskott-Aldrich syndrome, due to receive a stem cell transplant.

In this sample, this clonotype turned up a few times. J is TRBJ2-5 and V is TRBV7-8; tentatively, D is TRBD1 (7 bases). In germline, CDR1 is SGHVS, CDR2 FQNEAQ. The CDR3 is made up of 17 amino acids. Trimming stripped 4 bases from V and 2 bases from J, with 20 bases between. CDR3 loop: CASSSRWRDSTQETQYF. The DNA of the CDR3 is TGTGCCAGCAGCTCTCGGTGGCGGGACAGCACACAAGAGACCCAGTACTTC.

This clonotype was counted a few times. This chain connects TRBV27 to TRBJ2-7, with a tentative D call TRBD1 (5 bases). The CDR3 is 15 residues long. Trimming shortened V by 3 bases and J by 2 bases, and 14 bases separated the two germline ends. Germline lookup yields CDR1 MNHEY and CDR2 SMNVEV (reference sequence). CDR3 sequence: CASSFFLGVPYEQYF. Written as DNA, the CDR3 is TGTGCCAGCAGTTTTTTTCTAGGGGTCCCCTACGAGCAGTACTTC.

The chain links TRBV5-1 to TRBJ1-3; D not resolved. CDR3 length: 15 residues. Trimming pared 5 bases from V and 7 bases from J, leaving 19 bases between. Germline-derived CDR1 and CDR2 are SGHRS and YFSETQ. Written as DNA, the CDR3 is TGCGCCAGCAGTCTGACGACTGGAACGGGGAACACCATATATTTT. Its protein is CASSLTTGTGNTIYF.

The chain recombines TRBV25-1 with TRBJ2-1; no firm D call. The CDR3 is 16 residues long. The V gene's germline CDR1 is MGHDK and CDR2 SYGVNS. The germline V and J ends were trimmed by 2 bases and 2 bases, with 13 bases remaining between them. CDR3 nucleotides: TGTGCCAGCAGTGAAATCAAGGGAATCCCCTACAATGAGCAGTTCTTC. Translation gives CASSEIKGIPYNEQFF.

This clonotype came up a few times. This sequence joins TRBV2 and TRBJ2-3, with 10 nucleotides matching TRBD1. Germline V lookup: CDR1 SNHLY, CDR2 FYNNEI. The junction had 3 bases not matched to a gene; V was cut back by 5 bases and J by 4 bases. CDR3 length equals 14 residues. Here the CDR3 reads CASSRDRGSDTQYF. DNA of the CDR3: TGTGCCAGCAGTCGGGACAGGGGTTCAGATACGCAGTATTTT.

This clonotype was detected only a few times. The rearrangement uses TRBV5-1 and TRBJ1-1; weak D call: TRBD1 (5 bases). Germline CDR1 is SGHRS and CDR2 is YFSETQ. CDR3 size: 12 residues. V was trimmed by 2 bases and J by 7 bases, leaving 9 bases between them. The CDR3 loop reads CASSFTGLEAFF. The CDR3 nucleotides are TGCGCCAGCAGCTTTACAGGACTTGAAGCTTTCTTT.

The V and J genes are TRBV4-2 and TRBJ2-1; the D is unclear. CDR1 is LGHNA, CDR2 YNFKEQ, per germline. The CDR3 has 14 residues. The ends were cut back, 1 base at V and 3 bases at J, with 7 bases in the middle. CDR3 residues: CASSQVGSYNEQFF. The DNA for the CDR3 is TGTGCCAGCAGCCAAGTTGGCAGCTACAATGAGCAGTTCTTC.

This clonotype was counted only a few times. The chain uses TRBV7-8 and TRBJ2-3; TRBD2 is a possible D gene (5 bases). CDR1 and CDR2 (germline): SGHVS, FQNEAQ. V was pared by 1 base and J by 0 bases, with 14 bases between. The CDR3 totals 17 residues. CDR3 sequence (DNA): TGTGCCAGCAGCTTAGGCCCTGGGAGAACTAGCACAGATACGCAGTATTTT. It translates to CASSLGPGRTSTDTQYF.

The rearrangement joins TRBV12-3 or TRBV12-4 to TRBJ1-5; 8 bases are a match to TRBD1. The CDR3 has 15 residues. The J segment lost 5 bases and the V segment lost 2 bases, leaving 5 bases of the junction unmatched. CDR3 region: CASSLFRGLDQPQHF. For the CDR3, the DNA is TGTGCCAGCAGTTTATTCAGGGGGCTTGATCAGCCCCAGCATTTT.

In its sample, this clonotype was seen once. The chain employs TRBV5-4 and TRBJ2-5; no clear D gene. The CDR3 length is 12 residues. Trimming removed 7 bases from V and 1 base from J, with 8 bases in between. The germline CDR1 and CDR2 sequences are SGHNT and YYREEE (reference sequence). CDR3 residues: CASSGSQETQYF. The CDR3 nucleotides read TGTGCCAGCTCCGGCTCCCAAGAGACCCAGTACTTC. Full variable domain (remainder filled in from reference TRBV5-4 and TRBJ2-5): ETGVTQSPTHLIKTRGQQVTLRCSSQSGHNTVSWYQQALGQGPQFIFQYYREEENGRGNFPPRFSGLQFPNYSSELNVNALELDDSALYLCASSGSQETQYFGPGTRLLVL.

The chain uses TRBV29-1 and TRBJ2-1, with D perhaps matching TRBD1 (6 bases). The ends were cut back, 6 bases at V and 2 bases at J, with 11 bases in the middle. Per the germline V gene, CDR1 is SQVTM and CDR2 is ANQGSEA. The CDR3 is made up of 13 amino acids. CDR3 amino acids: CSVKPGAYNEQFF. The CDR3, as DNA: TGCAGCGTAAAGCCAGGGGCCTACAATGAGCAGTTCTTC.

This clonotype turned up a few times. The chain recombines TRBV12-3 or TRBV12-4 with TRBJ2-2, with D possibly matching TRBD1 (6 bases). The length of the CDR3 is 15 residues. The germline V and J ends were trimmed by 5 bases and 7 bases, with 17 bases remaining between them. CDR3 DNA: TGTGCCAGCAGTGCACAGACAGGTCAAATCGGGGAGCTGTTTTTT. Encoded protein: CASSAQTGQIGELFF.

This sequence joins TRBV5-1 and TRBJ2-5, with D tentatively TRBD2 (5 bases). The CDR3 spans 15 residues. Germline values: CDR1 SGHRS, CDR2 YFSETQ. V shed 3 bases and J shed 4 bases, with 16 bases lying between them. CDR3 nucleotide sequence: TGCGCCAGCAGCTACGAAACTAGTCTGGGAGAGACCCAGTACTTC. This encodes CASSYETSLGETQYF.

This rearrangement joins TRBV12-3 or TRBV12-4 to TRBJ2-1; TRBD2 matches at 9 bases. This CDR3 has 15 residues. With 8 bases clipped from V and 5 bases from J, the junction kept 10 bases outside the gene matches. DNA for the CDR3: TGTGCCAGCCAGGCCCCCGGGACTAGCAACAATGAGCAGTTCTTC. This translates into CASQAPGTSNNEQFF.

This chain uses TRBV20-1 with TRBJ1-5; the D gene is possibly TRBD1 (6 bases). The germline V and J ends were trimmed by 5 bases and 6 bases, with 11 bases remaining between them. The germline V gene has CDR1 DFQATT and CDR2 SNEGSKA (reference sequence). This CDR3 has 12 residues. The CDR3 protein is CSAGGGGQPQHF. The CDR3 nucleotides are TGCAGTGCTGGGGGGGGCGGTCAGCCCCAGCATTTT.

The V call is TRBV7-6, the J call TRBJ2-2; TRBD2 aligns across 9 bases. V shed 5 bases, J shed 1 base, and the junction held 5 bases outside the gene matches. The CDR3 totals 16 residues. From germline, CDR1 is SGHVS and CDR2 FNYEAQ. The DNA for the CDR3 is TGTGCCAGCAGCGGAGGGACTAGCAAGAACACCGGGGAGCTGTTTTTT. This gives the protein CASSGGTSKNTGELFF.